One and the same sample provided the 24 T cell receptor beta chains below, sequenced in a study of T cell repertoires in cytomegalovirus infection (dated by TCRdb to the late 2010s). These receptors are not linked to any known antigen. Sequenced using an Illumina HiSeq 1500. TCRdb reprocessed the public reads (quality trimming at Q25 with fastp, clone calling with MiXCR) and kept in-frame beta chains. Identical CDR3 proteins give one entry, which carries the most common genes and DNA. For this sample there are fewer than 1,000,000 distinct CDR3 sequences; approximately 31% appear just once. In total, the top ten clones hold 11% to 15% of the sample. The label giving this sample's treatment or condition can be read as: in vitro stimulation with specific CMV peptide epitopes to enrich CMV-specific T cells. Material: cultured CD8+ T cells from PBMCs, obtained from culture after CMV antigen stimulation. The source of these receptors is a human donor in good health (CMV status not recorded). Some clones in this sample may be carry-over from other donors' samples.

The V call is TRBV24-1, the J call TRBJ2-1; D perhaps matches TRBD2 (6 bases). This CDR3 region has 17 residues. V lost 4 bases, J lost 4 bases, and 19 bases lay in between. In germline, CDR1 is KGHDR, CDR2 SFDVKD. The CDR3 is CATSDPYLGGLYNEQFF. The CDR3 DNA is TGTGCCACCAGTGACCCCTACCTGGGGGGTTTATACAATGAGCAGTTCTTC.

The table lists this clonotype with a count of one. The chain carries TRBV5-4 and TRBJ1-6; 7 nucleotides align to TRBD1. V dropped 4 bases and J dropped 10; count of bases not matched to a gene: 11. Looked up from germline, CDR1 is SGHNT and CDR2 is YYREEE (reference sequence). The CDR3 length is 15 residues. Here the CDR3 DNA reads TGTGCCAGCAGCAAGACAGGGTTTAGAGGATCACCCCTCCACTTT. This gives the protein CASSKTGFRGSPLHF.

The chain recombines TRBV18 with TRBJ2-1; 7 nucleotides agree with TRBD2. This CDR3 spans 15 amino acids. The V gene's germline CDR1 is KGHSH and CDR2 LQKENI. Germline trimming cut 5 bases from V and 0 bases from J; bases unmatched to any gene: 4. The DNA for the CDR3 is TGTGCCAGCTCAGGGGAGGGAAGCTCCTACAATGAGCAGTTCTTC. This encodes CASSGEGSSYNEQFF.

This clonotype was observed a handful of times. The rearrangement uses TRBV6-1 and TRBJ2-1; TRBD2 matches 11 bases. Germline V gene data show CDR1 as MNHNS and CDR2 as SASEGT. The V segment lost 3 bases and the J segment 4 bases; nucleotides outside the gene matches: 5. The CDR3 is 16 amino acids. CDR3 sequence reads: CASSDIAGGPYNEQFF. Written as DNA, the CDR3 is TGTGCCAGCAGTGATATAGCGGGGGGGCCGTACAATGAGCAGTTCTTC.

This clonotype was seen only a few times. This chain joins TRBV2 and TRBJ2-7, with 13 bases that match TRBD2. CDR1 is SNHLY and CDR2 is FYNNEI in the germline V gene. This CDR3 comprises 16 residues. Germline trimming cut 2 bases from V and 6 bases from J; bases unmatched to any gene: 7. CDR3 protein: CASSERGTSGDLEQYF. CDR3 coding DNA: TGTGCCAGCAGTGAAAGGGGGACTAGCGGGGATCTCGAGCAGTACTTC.

This clonotype showed up just a few times. The chain employs TRBV4-2 and TRBJ2-5, with D possibly being TRBD2 (6 bases). Trimming removed 0 bases at V and 5 bases at J, with 16 bases between. The CDR3 contains 16 residues. Germline V gene lookup returns CDR1 LGHNA and CDR2 YNFKEQ. Here the CDR3 DNA reads TGTGCCAGCAGCCAAGAGGTAGCGGTGGGGACGGAGACCCAGTACTTC. Translated, it gives CASSQEVAVGTETQYF.

This chain uses TRBV28 with TRBJ1-3; TRBD1 agrees at 9 bases. The germline V gene has CDR1 MDHEN and CDR2 SYDVKM. The V segment lost 3 bases and the J segment 8 bases; nucleotides outside the gene matches: 8. CDR3 length equals 15 residues. CDR3 DNA sequence: TGTGCCAGCAGTTTGGGGACAGGGACGGACCACACCATATATTTT. As protein: CASSLGTGTDHTIYF.

This clonotype came up a few times. The chain employs TRBV12-3 or TRBV12-4 and TRBJ2-1; no firm D call. V lost 5 bases and J lost 9, with 11 bases in between. There are 12 residues in the CDR3. CDR3 amino acids: CASSPVGSEQFF. DNA for the CDR3: TGTGCCAGCAGTCCCGTGGGGTCTGAGCAGTTCTTC.

As to this clonotype: One end of the junction does not line up with germline, which may come from a read error. The chain employs TRBV29-1 and TRBJ1-1; D may be TRBD1 (5 bases). CDR1 and CDR2 from the germline V gene are SQVTM and ANQGSEA. The CDR3 totals 11 residues. CDR3 loop: CSVEDWGEAFF. DNA for the CDR3: TGTAGCGTTGAAGATTGGGGGGAAGCTTTCTTT.

This clonotype was found a few times. The rearrangement joins TRBV28 to TRBJ2-3, with TRBD1 matching 8 bases. The V segment lost 7 bases and the J segment 4 bases; nucleotides outside the gene matches: 10. This CDR3 is 15 amino acids long. Germline lookup yields CDR1 MDHEN and CDR2 SYDVKM. The CDR3 nucleotides read TGTGCCAGCACCGTGGACAGGGTGGACGCAGATACGCAGTATTTT. Its translation: CASTVDRVDADTQYF.

The chain is built from TRBV28 and TRBJ2-1; either TRBD1 or TRBD2 may fit D (6 bases each). Trimming cost V 2 bases and J 1 base, with 12 bases left between them. Germline values: CDR1 MDHEN, CDR2 SYDVKM. The CDR3 has 16 residues. The CDR3 bases are TGTGCCAGCAGTTTAGAGGGGGGAAGGTCCTACAATGAGCAGTTCTTC. Amino acids: CASSLEGGRSYNEQFF.

This clonotype was detected only once. The chain has TRBV5-1 and TRBJ2-7, with 7 positions matching TRBD1. Germline V gene data show CDR1 as SGHRS and CDR2 as YFSETQ. CDR3 size: 13 residues. V lost 4 bases and J lost 2; bases outside the gene matches: 3. This CDR3 reads CASSGDSPYEQYF. The CDR3 coding sequence is TGCGCCAGCAGCGGGGACAGCCCCTACGAGCAGTACTTC.

The chain carries TRBV12-3 or TRBV12-4 and TRBJ2-3, with D possibly matching TRBD2 (7 bases). Trimming took off 6 bases at V and 0 bases at J, with 19 bases between the two ends. The CDR3 is 17 amino acids. CDR3 in DNA: TGTGCCAGCAGAGGGGGGGCCAATGCCGGTAGCACAGATACGCAGTATTTT. It specifies CASRGGANAGSTDTQYF.

Comment on this clonotype: A single base separates this from a much larger clone, so it may be a read error. The rearrangement joins TRBV12-3 or TRBV12-4 to TRBJ1-6; D gene unclear. The V end was cut by 7 bases, the J end by 8 bases, with 24 bases between. This CDR3 region has 17 residues. CDR3 region: CASTFVRLQFSYSPLHF. Written as DNA, the CDR3 is TGTGCCAGCACCTTCGTTCGCTTACAGTTTTCCTATTCACCCCTCCACTTT.

The CDR3 nucleotides are TGTGCCAGCGGCCTCGACGGGGCTGAAGCTTTCTTT. Its translation: CASGLDGAEAFF. The rearrangement links TRBV28 to TRBJ1-1; no firm D call. Germline-derived CDR1 and CDR2 are MDHEN and SYDVKM. V was shortened by 8 bases and J by 6 bases, with 13 bases between the two germline ends. The CDR3 is 12 residues long.

This chain uses TRBV4-1 with TRBJ1-2; maybe TRBD1 (5 bases). Trimming removed 4 bases at V and 0 bases at J, with 12 bases between. The CDR3 covers 15 residues. CDR1 is MGHRA, CDR2 YSYEKL, per germline. In nucleotides, the CDR3 is TGCGCCAGCAGCCTACGATTGACAGCTAACTATGGCTACACCTTC. Protein sequence: CASSLRLTANYGYTF.

This clonotype was counted a few times. The V and J genes are TRBV4-2 and TRBJ2-1; D tentatively fits TRBD1 or TRBD2 (5 bases each). The CDR3 covers 12 residues. V gave up 4 bases and J gave up 11 bases, with 12 bases separating them. Per germline, CDR1 LGHNA and CDR2 YNFKEQ. CDR3 protein: CASSLGGGQQFF. The CDR3 DNA sequence: TGTGCCAGCAGCCTTGGGGGTGGCCAGCAGTTCTTC.

The sample holds many counts of this clonotype. V and J are TRBV7-2 and TRBJ2-1; the match to TRBD2 covers 12 bases. J was trimmed by 4 bases and V by 1 base; bases with no gene match: 5. Germline V CDR1 and CDR2: SGHTA, FQGNSA. The CDR3 is 17 residues long. For the CDR3, the DNA is TGTGCCAGCAGCTTAGTGGCTAGCGGGGGGGAATACAATGAGCAGTTCTTC. Translated, it gives CASSLVASGGEYNEQFF. The whole variable domain, remainder taken from reference TRBV7-2 and TRBJ2-1, is GAGVSQSPSNKVTEKGKDVELRCDPISGHTALYWYRQSLGQGLEFLIYFQGNSAPDKSGLPSDRFSAERTGGSVSTLTIQRTQQEDSAVYLCASSLVASGGEYNEQFFGPGTRLTVL.

This clonotype was counted many times. V usage is TRBV7-6 and J usage is TRBJ2-2; no definite D call. This CDR3 spans 14 amino acids. Trimming pared 7 bases from V and 4 bases from J, leaving 13 bases between. Germline V gene lookup returns CDR1 SGHVS and CDR2 FNYEAQ. CDR3 coding DNA: TGTGCCAGCACCCCTTCATCTGTCACCGGGGAGCTGTTTTTT. This gives the protein CASTPSSVTGELFF.

Many counts were recorded for this clonotype. The CDR3 region has the DNA TGTGCCAGCACCCTAGGGTCGGCGCTCTACGAGCAGTACTTC. Translation gives CASTLGSALYEQYF. The chain has TRBV12-3 or TRBV12-4 and TRBJ2-7; D not certain. The length of the CDR3 is 14 residues. Trimming left V 7 bases short and J 3 bases short, with 16 bases between.

This clonotype was seen more than once but under ten times. The chain uses TRBV27 and TRBJ2-1, with D possibly called TRBD1 or TRBD2 (5 bases each). The V end was cut by 3 bases, the J end by 2 bases, with 11 bases between. CDR3 size: 15 residues. Germline CDR1 is MNHEY and CDR2 is SMNVEV (reference sequence). The CDR3 is CASSFGGSPYNEQFF. The CDR3 DNA sequence: TGTGCCAGCAGTTTTGGGGGATCCCCCTACAATGAGCAGTTCTTC.

A single count supports this clonotype. This chain joins TRBV6-2 or TRBV6-3 and TRBJ2-1; D is perhaps TRBD1 or TRBD2 (5 bases each). The CDR3 covers 14 residues. Trimming removed 7 bases from V and 7 bases from J, with 17 bases in between. Germline lookup yields CDR1 MNHEY and CDR2 SVGEGT. The CDR3 sequence is CASTVGATANEQFF. The CDR3 nucleotides read TGTGCCAGCACCGTCGGGGCTACGGCAAATGAGCAGTTCTTC.

The chain uses TRBV6-6 and TRBJ2-5, with D possibly called TRBD1 or TRBD2 (6 bases each). Germline V lookup: CDR1 MNHNY, CDR2 SVGAGI (reference sequence). V lost 0 bases and J lost 7, with 18 bases in between. The CDR3 is 16 residues long. The CDR3 nucleotides read TGTGCCAGCAGTTACTCGCGGGCCCCACAGGGAGGGACCCAGTACTTC. Translation gives CASSYSRAPQGGTQYF.

Regarding this clonotype: One end of the junction varies from germline; a read error may be responsible. The chain couples TRBV27 to TRBJ1-2; no clear D. Per germline, CDR1 MNHEY and CDR2 SMNVEV (reference sequence). This CDR3 comprises 14 residues. The CDR3 spells CANSPSSRYYGYTF. As DNA, the CDR3 is TGTGCCAACAGTCCATCCTCGAGGTACTATGGCTACACCTTC.